This T cell receptor beta chain stems from a study of cytomegalovirus exposure and HLA in healthy donors. The CDR3 runs to 12 residues. Trimming stripped 7 bases from V and 3 bases from J, with 9 bases between. Germline assignment: CDR1 MNHNS and CDR2 SASEGT. The PCR contained 60 Vbeta and 13 Jbeta primers. Only in-frame clones appear in the TCRdb table, and some are missing; sequencing was by immunoSEQ multiplex PCR. The sample yields about 100,000 clones, roughly 71% seen once. Source material: PBMCs. The clonotype comes from a man in his forties in good health and CMV-seropositive. This chain links TRBV6-1 with TRBJ1-1; D ambiguous. CDR3 nucleotides: TGTGCCAGCACCCCGTCCCACACTGAAGCTTTCTTT. The encoded protein is CASTPSHTEAFF.